The subject of this entry is one T cell receptor beta chain. The CDR3 covers 17 residues. V was pared by 3 bases and J by 4 bases, with 10 bases of the junction left unmatched. Germline assignment: CDR1 LGHDT and CDR2 YNNKEL (reference sequence). This entry is derived from a study of blood T cell repertoires in COVID-19. Repertoires were generated with immunoSEQ multiplex PCR, while TCRdb's copy carries only in-frame clones and drops some. Among over 250,000 clones listed, around 85% were seen once. The receptor was isolated from a woman between 70 and 85 years old with acute or convalescent COVID-19. The V call is TRBV3-1 (or the pseudogene TRBV3-2), the J call TRBJ1-2; the match to TRBD1 covers 11 bases. Sequencing input: peripheral blood. The CDR3 nucleotides are TGTGCCAGCAGCCAGGCCGGACAGGGGGCGAGTACCTATGGCTACACCTTC. Protein product: CASSQAGQGASTYGYTF.